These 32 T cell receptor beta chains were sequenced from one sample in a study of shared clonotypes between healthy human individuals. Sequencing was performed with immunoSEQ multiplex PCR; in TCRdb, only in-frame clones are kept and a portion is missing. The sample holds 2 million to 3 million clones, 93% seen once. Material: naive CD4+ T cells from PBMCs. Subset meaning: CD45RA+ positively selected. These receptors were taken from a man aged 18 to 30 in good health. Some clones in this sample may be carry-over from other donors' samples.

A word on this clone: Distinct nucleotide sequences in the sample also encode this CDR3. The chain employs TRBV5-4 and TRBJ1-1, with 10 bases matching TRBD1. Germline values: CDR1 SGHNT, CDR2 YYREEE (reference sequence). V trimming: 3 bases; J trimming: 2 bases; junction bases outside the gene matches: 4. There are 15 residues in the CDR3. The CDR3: CASSSRQGANTEAFF. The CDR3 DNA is TGTGCCAGCAGCTCTCGACAGGGGGCAAACACTGAAGCTTTCTTT.

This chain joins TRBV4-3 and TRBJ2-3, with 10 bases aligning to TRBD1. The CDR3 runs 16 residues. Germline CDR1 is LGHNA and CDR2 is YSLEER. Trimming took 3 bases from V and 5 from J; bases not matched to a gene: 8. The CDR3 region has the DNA TGCGCCAGCAGCCATCATCCGGGACAGGGGAAAGATACGCAGTATTTT. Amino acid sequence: CASSHHPGQGKDTQYF.

The CDR3: CASSEDRMNTEAFF. DNA of the CDR3: TGCGCCAGCAGTGAGGACAGGATGAACACTGAAGCTTTCTTT. This chain connects TRBV10-2 to TRBJ1-1; a weak D match, TRBD1 (6 bases). The V end lost 2 bases, the J end lost 0 bases, and 7 bases lay between the germline ends. The CDR3 totals 14 residues. Looked up from germline, CDR1 is WSHSY and CDR2 is SAAADI.

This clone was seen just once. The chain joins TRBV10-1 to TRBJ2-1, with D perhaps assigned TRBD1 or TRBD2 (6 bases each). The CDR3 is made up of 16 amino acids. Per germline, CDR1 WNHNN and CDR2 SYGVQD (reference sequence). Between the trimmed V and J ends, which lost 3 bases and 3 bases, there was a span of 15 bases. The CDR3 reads CASSDRGPVDYNEQFF. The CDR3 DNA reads TGCGCCAGCAGTGATCGGGGGCCCGTGGACTACAATGAGCAGTTCTTC.

DNA for the CDR3: TGTGCCAGCAGCTCACCGACAGGGGCCTACACAGATACGCAGTATTTT. Translated: CASSSPTGAYTDTQYF. The rearrangement joins TRBV7-3 to TRBJ2-3; 8 bases align to TRBD1. The junction had 8 bases not matched to a gene; V was cut back by 4 bases and J by 2 bases. Germline CDR1 reads SGHTA; CDR2 reads FQGTGA. The CDR3 runs 16 residues.

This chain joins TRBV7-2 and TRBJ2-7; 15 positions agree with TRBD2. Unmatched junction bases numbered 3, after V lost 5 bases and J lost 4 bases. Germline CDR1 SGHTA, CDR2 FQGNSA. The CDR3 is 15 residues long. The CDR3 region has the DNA TGTGCCAGCAGCCACGGACTAGCGGGAGGGTACGAGCAGTACTTC. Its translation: CASSHGLAGGYEQYF. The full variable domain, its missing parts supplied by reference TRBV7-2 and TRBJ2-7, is GAGVSQSPSNKVTEKGKDVELRCDPISGHTALYWYRQSLGQGLEFLIYFQGNSAPDKSGLPSDRFSAERTGGSVSTLTIQRTQQEDSAVYLCASSHGLAGGYEQYFGPGTRLTVT.

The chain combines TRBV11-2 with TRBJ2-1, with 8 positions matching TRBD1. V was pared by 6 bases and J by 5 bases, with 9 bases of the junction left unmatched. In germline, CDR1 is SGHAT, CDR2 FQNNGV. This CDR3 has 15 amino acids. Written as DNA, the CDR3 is TGTGCCAGCAGGCGCAGGGGACAGGCTAACAATGAGCAGTTCTTC. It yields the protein CASRRRGQANNEQFF. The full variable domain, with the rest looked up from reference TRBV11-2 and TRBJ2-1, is EAGVAQSPRYKIIEKRQSVAFWCNPISGHATLYWYQQILGQGPKLLIQFQNNGVVDDSQLPKDRFSAERLKGVDSTLKIQPAKLEDSAVYLCASRRRGQANNEQFFGPGTRLTVL.

The CDR3 DNA reads TGTGCTAGTGGTTTGGGAAGGGCAGAGACCCAGTACTTC. This translates into CASGLGRAETQYF. The rearrangement links TRBV12-5 to TRBJ2-5; D gene unclear. This CDR3 region has 13 residues. V was clipped by 1 base and J by 4 bases, with 7 bases between them. Germline assignment: CDR1 LGHNT and CDR2 FRNRAP.

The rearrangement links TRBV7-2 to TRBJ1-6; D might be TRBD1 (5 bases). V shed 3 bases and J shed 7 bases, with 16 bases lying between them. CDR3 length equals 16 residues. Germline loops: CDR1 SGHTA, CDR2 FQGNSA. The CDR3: CASSFAGTSENSPLHF. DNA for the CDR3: TGTGCCAGCAGCTTCGCCGGGACGTCGGAGAATTCACCCCTCCACTTT.

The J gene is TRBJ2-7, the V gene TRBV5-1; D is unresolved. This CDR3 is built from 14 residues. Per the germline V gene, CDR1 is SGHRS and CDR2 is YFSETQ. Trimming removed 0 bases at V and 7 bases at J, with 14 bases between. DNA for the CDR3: TGCGCCAGCAGCTTGGGGTCGACACTACTGGAGCAGTACTTC. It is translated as CASSLGSTLLEQYF.

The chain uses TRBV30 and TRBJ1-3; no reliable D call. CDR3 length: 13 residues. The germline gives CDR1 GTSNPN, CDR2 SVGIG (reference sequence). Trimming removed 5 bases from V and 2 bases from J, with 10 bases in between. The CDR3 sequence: CAWGSVTGNTIYF. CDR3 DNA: TGTGCCTGGGGCTCTGTCACTGGAAACACCATATATTTT.

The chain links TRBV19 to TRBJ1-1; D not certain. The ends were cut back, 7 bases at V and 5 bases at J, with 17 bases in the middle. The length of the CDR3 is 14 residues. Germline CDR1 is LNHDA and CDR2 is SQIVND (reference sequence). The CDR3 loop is CASTSPGVGTEAFF. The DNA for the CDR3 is TGTGCCAGTACCTCGCCCGGGGTAGGGACTGAAGCTTTCTTT.

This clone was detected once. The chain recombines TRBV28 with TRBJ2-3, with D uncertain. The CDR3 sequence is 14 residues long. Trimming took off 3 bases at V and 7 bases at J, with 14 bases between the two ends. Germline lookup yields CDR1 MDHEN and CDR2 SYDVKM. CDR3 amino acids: CASSFVVQTHTQYF. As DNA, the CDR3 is TGTGCCAGCAGTTTTGTCGTCCAAACCCATACGCAGTATTTT.

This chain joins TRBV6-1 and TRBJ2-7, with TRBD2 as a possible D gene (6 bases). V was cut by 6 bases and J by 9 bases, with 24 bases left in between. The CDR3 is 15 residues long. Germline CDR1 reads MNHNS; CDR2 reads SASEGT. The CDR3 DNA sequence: TGTGCCAGCAGGCCGGACGGGACTCCACTTTGGAGGCAGTACTTC. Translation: CASRPDGTPLWRQYF.

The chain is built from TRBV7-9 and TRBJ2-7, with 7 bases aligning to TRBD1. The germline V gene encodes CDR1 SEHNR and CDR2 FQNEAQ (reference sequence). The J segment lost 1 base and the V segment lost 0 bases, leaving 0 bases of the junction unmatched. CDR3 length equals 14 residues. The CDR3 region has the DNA TGTGCCAGCAGCTTAGCGACAGGGTCCTACGAGCAGTACTTC. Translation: CASSLATGSYEQYF.

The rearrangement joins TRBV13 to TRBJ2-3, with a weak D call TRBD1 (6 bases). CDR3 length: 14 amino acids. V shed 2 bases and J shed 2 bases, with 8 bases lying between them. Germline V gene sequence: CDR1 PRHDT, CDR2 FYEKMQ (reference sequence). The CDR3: CASSLNRVTDTQYF. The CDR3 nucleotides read TGTGCCAGCAGCTTAAACAGGGTCACAGATACGCAGTATTTT.

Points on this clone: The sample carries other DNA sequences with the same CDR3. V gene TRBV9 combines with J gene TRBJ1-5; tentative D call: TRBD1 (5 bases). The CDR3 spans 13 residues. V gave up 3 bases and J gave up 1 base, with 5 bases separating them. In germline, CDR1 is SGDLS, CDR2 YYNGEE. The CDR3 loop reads CASSAGSNQPQHF. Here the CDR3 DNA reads TGTGCCAGCAGCGCAGGGAGCAATCAGCCCCAGCATTTT. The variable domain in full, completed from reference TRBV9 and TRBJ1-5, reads DSGVTQTPKHLITATGQRVTLRCSPRSGDLSVYWYQQSLDQGLQFLIQYYNGEERAKGNILERFSAQQFPDLHSELNLSSLELGDSALYFCASSAGSNQPQHFGDGTRLSIL.

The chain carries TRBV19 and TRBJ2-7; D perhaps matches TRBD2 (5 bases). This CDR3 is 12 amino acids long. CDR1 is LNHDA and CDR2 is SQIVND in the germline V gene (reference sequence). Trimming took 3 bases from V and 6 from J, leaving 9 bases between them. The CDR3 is CASSIFGGEQYF. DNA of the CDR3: TGTGCCAGTAGTATTTTTGGAGGCGAGCAGTACTTC. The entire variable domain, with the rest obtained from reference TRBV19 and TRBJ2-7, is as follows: DGGITQSPKYLFRKEGQNVTLSCEQNLNHDAMYWYRQDPGQGLRLIYYSQIVNDFQKGDIAEGYSVSREKKESFPLTVTSAQKNPTAFYLCASSIFGGEQYFGPGTRLTVT.

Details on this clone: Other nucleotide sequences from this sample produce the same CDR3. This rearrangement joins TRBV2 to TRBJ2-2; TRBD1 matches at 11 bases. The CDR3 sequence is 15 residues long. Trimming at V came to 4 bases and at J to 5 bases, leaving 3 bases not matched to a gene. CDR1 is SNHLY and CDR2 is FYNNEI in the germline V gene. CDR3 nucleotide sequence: TGTGCCAGCAGTGGGAGGGACAGGGGGACCGGGGAGCTGTTTTTT. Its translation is CASSGRDRGTGELFF.

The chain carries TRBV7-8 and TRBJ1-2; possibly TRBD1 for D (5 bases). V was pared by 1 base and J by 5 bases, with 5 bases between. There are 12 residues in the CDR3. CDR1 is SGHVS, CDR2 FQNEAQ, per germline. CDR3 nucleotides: TGTGCCAGCAGCTTAGGACAGTATGGCTACACCTTC. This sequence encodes CASSLGQYGYTF.

The DNA for the CDR3 is TGTGCCAGTAGTATGTGGGGGACAGGGGACACCGGGGAGCTGTTTTTT. Translated, it gives CASSMWGTGDTGELFF. The chain is built from TRBV19 and TRBJ2-2; 10 nucleotides agree with TRBD1. V shed 3 bases, J shed 3 bases, and the junction held 4 bases outside the gene matches. The V gene's germline CDR1 is LNHDA and CDR2 SQIVND (reference sequence). The CDR3 is 16 residues long.

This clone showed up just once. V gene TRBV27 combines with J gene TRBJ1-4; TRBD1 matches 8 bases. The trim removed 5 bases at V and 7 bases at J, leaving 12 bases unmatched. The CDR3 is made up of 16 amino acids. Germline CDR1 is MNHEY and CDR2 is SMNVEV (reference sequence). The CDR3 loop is CASSPDRVPVGEKLFF. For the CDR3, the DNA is TGTGCCAGCAGTCCGGACAGGGTGCCCGTTGGTGAAAAACTGTTTTTT.

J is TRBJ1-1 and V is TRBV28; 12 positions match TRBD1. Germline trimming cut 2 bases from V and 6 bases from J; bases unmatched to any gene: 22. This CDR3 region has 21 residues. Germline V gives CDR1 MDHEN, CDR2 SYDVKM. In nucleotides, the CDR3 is TGTGCCAGCAGTTTAAAGTACCACGGATGGGACAGGGGGCGCGGGAAGTCTGAAGCTTTCTTT. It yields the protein CASSLKYHGWDRGRGKSEAFF. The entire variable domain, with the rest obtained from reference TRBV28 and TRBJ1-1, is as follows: DVKVTQSSRYLVKRTGEKVFLECVQDMDHENMFWYRQDPGLGLRLIYFSYDVKMKEKGDIPEGYSVSREKKERFSLILESASTNQTSMYLCASSLKYHGWDRGRGKSEAFFGQGTRLTVV.

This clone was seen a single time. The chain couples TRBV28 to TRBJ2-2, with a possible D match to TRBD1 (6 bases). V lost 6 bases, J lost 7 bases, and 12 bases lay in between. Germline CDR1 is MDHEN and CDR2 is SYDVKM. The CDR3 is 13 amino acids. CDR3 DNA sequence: TGTGCCAGCAGCAGGGGATCGGGCGGGGAGCTGTTTTTT. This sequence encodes CASSRGSGGELFF.

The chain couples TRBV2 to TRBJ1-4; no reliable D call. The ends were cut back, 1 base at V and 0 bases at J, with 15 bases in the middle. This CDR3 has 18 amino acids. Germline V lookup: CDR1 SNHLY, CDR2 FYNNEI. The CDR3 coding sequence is TGTGCCAGCAGTGAAGGGTTGGGAAGTACCACAACTAATGAAAAACTGTTTTTT. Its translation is CASSEGLGSTTTNEKLFF. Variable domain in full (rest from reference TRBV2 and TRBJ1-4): EPEVTQTPSHQVTQMGQEVILRCVPISNHLYFYWYRQILGQKVEFLVSFYNNEISEKSEIFDDQFSVERPDGSNFTLKIRSTKLEDSAMYFCASSEGLGSTTTNEKLFFGSGTQLSVL.

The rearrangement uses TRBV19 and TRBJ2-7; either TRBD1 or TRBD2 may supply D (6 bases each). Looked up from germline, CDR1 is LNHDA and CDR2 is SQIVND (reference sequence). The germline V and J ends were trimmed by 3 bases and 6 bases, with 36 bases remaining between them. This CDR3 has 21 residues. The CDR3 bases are TGTGCCAGTAGTATGTCTGGATTGCTAGGGGCACGGAGCGGAGGGGGATCCGAGCAGTACTTC. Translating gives CASSMSGLLGARSGGGSEQYF.

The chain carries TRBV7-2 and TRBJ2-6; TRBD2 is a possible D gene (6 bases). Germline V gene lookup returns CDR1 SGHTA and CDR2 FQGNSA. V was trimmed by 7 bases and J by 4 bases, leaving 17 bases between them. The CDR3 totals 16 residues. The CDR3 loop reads CASIPPRDRGANVLTF. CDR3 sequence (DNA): TGTGCCAGCATCCCCCCGCGGGATCGGGGGGCCAACGTCCTGACTTTC.

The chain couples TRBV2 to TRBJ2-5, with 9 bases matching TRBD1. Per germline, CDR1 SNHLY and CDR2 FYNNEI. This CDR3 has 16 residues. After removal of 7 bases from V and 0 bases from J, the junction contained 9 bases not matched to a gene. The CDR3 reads CASIPRTGEDQETQYF. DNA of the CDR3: TGTGCCAGCATCCCAAGGACAGGGGAAGACCAAGAGACCCAGTACTTC.

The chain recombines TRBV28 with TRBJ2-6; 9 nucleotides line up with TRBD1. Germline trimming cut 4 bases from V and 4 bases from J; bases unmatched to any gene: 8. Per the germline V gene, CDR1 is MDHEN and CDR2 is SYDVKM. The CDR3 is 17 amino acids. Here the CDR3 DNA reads TGTGCCAGCAGTTCAATTGGACAGGGGACCGGGGCCAACGTCCTGACTTTC. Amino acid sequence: CASSSIGQGTGANVLTF.

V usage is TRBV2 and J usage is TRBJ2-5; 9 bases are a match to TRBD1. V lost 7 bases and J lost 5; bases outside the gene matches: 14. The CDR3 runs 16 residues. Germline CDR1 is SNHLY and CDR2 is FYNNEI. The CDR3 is CASKDAGTGSGETQYF. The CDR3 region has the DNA TGTGCCAGCAAGGACGCCGGGACAGGGTCAGGTGAGACCCAGTACTTC.

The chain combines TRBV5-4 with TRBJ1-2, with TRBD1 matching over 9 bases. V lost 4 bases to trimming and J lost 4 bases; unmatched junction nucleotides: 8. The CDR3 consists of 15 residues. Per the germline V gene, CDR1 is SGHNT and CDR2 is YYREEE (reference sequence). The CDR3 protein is CASSPPGQGIYGYTF. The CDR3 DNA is TGTGCCAGCAGCCCCCCGGGACAGGGCATCTATGGCTACACCTTC.

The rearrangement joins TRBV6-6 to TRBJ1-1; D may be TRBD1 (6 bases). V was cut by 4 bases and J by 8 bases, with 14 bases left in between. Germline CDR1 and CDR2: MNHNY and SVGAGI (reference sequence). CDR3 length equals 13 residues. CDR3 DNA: TGTGCCAGCAGTTTAAGGACAGTCTCGGAAGCTTTCTTT. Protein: CASSLRTVSEAFF.